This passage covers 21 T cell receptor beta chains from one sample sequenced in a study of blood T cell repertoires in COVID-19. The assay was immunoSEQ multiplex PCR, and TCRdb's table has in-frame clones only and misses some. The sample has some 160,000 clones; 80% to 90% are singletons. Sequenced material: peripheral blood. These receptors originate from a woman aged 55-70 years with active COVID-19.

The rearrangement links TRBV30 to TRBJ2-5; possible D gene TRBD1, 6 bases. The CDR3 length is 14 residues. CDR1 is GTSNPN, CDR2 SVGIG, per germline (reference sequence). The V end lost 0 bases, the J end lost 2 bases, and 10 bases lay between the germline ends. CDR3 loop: CAWSVGQPQETQYF. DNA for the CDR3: TGTGCCTGGAGTGTAGGACAGCCGCAAGAGACCCAGTACTTC.

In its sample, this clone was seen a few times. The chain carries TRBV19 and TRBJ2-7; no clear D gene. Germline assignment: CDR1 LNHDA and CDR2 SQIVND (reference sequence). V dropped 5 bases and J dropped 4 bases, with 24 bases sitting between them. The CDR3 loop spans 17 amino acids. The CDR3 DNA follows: TGTGCCAGTAGTTCCCTCTCCAAAGAGCTCTTAACGTACGAGCAGTACTTC. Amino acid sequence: CASSSLSKELLTYEQYF.

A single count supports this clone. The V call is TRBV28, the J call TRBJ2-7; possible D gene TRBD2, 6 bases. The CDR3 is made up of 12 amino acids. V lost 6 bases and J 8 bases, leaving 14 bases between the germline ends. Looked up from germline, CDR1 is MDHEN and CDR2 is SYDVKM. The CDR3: CASREGGIKQYF. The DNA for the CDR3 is TGTGCCAGCAGAGAGGGAGGAATCAAGCAGTACTTC. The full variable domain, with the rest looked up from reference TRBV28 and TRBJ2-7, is DVKVTQSSRYLVKRTGEKVFLECVQDMDHENMFWYRQDPGLGLRLIYFSYDVKMKEKGDIPEGYSVSREKKERFSLILESASTNQTSMYLCASREGGIKQYFGPGTRLTVT.

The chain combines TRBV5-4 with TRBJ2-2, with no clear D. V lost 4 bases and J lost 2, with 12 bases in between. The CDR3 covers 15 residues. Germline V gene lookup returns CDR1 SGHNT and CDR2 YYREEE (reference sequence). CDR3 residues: CASSIRDTNTGELFF. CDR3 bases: TGTGCCAGCAGCATCCGAGACACTAACACCGGGGAGCTGTTTTTT.

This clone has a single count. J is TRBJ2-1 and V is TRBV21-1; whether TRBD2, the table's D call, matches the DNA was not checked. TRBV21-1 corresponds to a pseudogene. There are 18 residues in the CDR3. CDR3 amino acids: CASSLATSGPTDYNEQFF. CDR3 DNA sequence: TGTGCCAGCAGCCTAGCGACTAGCGGACCAACCGACTACAATGAGCAGTTCTTC.

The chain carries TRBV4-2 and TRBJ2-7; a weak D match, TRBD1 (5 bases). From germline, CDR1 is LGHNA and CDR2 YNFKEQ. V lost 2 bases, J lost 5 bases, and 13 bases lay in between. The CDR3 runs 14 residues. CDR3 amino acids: CASSQYRGPNEQYF. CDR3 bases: TGTGCCAGCAGCCAATATAGGGGTCCTAACGAGCAGTACTTC.

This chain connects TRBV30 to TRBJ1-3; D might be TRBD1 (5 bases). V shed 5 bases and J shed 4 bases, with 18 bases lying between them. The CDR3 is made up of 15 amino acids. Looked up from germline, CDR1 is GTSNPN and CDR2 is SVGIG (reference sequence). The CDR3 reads CAWGAKGFLGNTIYF. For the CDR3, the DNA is TGTGCCTGGGGGGCTAAGGGGTTCCTCGGAAACACCATATATTTT.

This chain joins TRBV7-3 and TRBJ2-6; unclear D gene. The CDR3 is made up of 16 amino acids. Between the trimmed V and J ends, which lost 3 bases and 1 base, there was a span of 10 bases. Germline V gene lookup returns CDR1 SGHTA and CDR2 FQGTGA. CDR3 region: CASSFYTVSGANVLTF. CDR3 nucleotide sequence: TGTGCCAGCAGCTTTTATACGGTATCTGGGGCCAACGTCCTGACTTTC.

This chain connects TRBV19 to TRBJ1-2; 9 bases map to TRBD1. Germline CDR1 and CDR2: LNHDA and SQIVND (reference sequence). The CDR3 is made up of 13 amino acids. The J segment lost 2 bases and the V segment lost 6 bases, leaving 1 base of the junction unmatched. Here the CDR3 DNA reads TGTGCCAGTAGGGGGACAGGGAACTATGGCTACACCTTC. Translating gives CASRGTGNYGYTF.

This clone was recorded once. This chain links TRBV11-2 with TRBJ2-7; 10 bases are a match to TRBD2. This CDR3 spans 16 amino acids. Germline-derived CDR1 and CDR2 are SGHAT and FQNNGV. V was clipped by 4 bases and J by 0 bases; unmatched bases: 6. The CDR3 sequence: CASSSLAGDRSYEQYF. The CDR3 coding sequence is TGTGCCAGCAGCTCCCTAGCGGGAGACCGCTCCTACGAGCAGTACTTC.

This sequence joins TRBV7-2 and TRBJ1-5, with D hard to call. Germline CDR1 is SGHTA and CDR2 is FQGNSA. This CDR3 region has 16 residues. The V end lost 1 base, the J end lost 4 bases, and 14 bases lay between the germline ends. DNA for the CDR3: TGTGCCAGCAGCTTAGGTCTCGGGTTACGGAATCAGCCCCAGCATTTT. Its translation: CASSLGLGLRNQPQHF.

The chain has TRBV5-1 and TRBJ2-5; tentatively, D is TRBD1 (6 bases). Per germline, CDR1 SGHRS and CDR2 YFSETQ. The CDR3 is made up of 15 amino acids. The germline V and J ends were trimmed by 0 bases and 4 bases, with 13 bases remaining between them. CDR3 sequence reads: CASSLDRVGTETQYF. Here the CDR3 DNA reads TGCGCCAGCAGCTTGGACAGGGTGGGAACAGAGACCCAGTACTTC.

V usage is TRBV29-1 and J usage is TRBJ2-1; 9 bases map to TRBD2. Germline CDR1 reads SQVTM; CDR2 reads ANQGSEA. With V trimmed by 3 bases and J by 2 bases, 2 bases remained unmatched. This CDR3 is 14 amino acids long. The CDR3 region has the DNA TGCAGCGTTGAGTCTAGCGGGGCCTACAATGAGCAGTTCTTC. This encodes CSVESSGAYNEQFF.

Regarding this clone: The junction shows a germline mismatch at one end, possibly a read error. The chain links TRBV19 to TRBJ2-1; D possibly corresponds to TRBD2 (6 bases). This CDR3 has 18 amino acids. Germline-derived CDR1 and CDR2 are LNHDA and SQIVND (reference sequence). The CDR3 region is CATSLGFPRGGIVRGQFF. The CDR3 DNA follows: TGTGCCACTAGTCTGGGTTTTCCAAGGGGAGGTATAGTCCGGGGGCAGTTCTTC. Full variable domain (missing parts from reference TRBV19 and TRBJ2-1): DGGITQSPKYLFRKEGQNVTLSCEQNLNHDAMYWYRQDPGQGLRLIYYSQIVNDFQKGDIAEGYSVSREKKESFPLTVTSAQKNPTAFYLCATSLGFPRGGIVRGQFFGPGTRLTVL.

As DNA, the CDR3 is TGTGCCAGCAGCCCGAGTGGCGAGACAGTTGGAAACACCATATATTTT. Protein: CASSPSGETVGNTIYF. This rearrangement joins TRBV9 to TRBJ1-3, with D possibly TRBD1 on 5 matching bases. The V gene lost 4 bases and the J gene lost 3 bases, with 17 bases spanning the gap. The CDR3 extends over 16 amino acids. The germline V gene has CDR1 SGDLS and CDR2 YYNGEE.

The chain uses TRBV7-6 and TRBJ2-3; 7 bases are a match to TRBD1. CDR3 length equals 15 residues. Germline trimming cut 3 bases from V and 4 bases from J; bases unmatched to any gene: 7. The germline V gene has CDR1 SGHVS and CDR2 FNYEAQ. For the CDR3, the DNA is TGTGCCAGCAGCTTCGAGGGGGCGCCGGCAGATACGCAGTATTTT. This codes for CASSFEGAPADTQYF.

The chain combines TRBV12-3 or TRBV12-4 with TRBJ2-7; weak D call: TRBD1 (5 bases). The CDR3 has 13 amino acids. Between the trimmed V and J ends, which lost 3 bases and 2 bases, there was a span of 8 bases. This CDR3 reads CASSFRQPYEQYF. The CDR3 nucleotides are TGTGCCAGCAGTTTTCGACAGCCCTACGAGCAGTACTTC.

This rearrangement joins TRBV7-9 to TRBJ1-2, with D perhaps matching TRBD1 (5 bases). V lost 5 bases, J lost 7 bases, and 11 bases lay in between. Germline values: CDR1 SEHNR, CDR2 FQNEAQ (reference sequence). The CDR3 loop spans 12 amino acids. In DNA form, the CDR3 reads TGTGCCAGCAGCCCTCTCGGGGGTGGCTACACCTTC. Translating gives CASSPLGGGYTF.

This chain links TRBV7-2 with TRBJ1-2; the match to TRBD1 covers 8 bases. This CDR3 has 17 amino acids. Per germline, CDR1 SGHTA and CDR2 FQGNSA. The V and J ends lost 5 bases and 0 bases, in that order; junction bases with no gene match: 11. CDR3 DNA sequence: TGTGCCAGCAGCACAAGACAGGGGCCCCAAGCTAACTATGGCTACACCTTC. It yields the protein CASSTRQGPQANYGYTF.

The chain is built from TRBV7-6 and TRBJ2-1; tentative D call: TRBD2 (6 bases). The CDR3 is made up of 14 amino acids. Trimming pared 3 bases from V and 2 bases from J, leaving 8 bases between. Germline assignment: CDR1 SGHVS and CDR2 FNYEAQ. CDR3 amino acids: CASSFGTAYNEQFF. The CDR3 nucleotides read TGTGCCAGCAGCTTCGGGACTGCCTACAATGAGCAGTTCTTC. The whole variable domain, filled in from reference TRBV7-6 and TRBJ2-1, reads GAGVSQSPRYKVTKRGQDVALRCDPISGHVSLYWYRQALGQGPEFLTYFNYEAQQDKSGLPNDRFSAERPEGSISTLTIQRTEQRDSAMYRCASSFGTAYNEQFFGPGTRLTVL.

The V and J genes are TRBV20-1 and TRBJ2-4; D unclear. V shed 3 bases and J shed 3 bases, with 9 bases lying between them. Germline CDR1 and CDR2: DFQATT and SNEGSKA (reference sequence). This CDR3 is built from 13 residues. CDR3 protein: CSASSGVKNIQYF. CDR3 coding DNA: TGCAGTGCTAGTTCCGGAGTCAAAAACATTCAGTACTTC.